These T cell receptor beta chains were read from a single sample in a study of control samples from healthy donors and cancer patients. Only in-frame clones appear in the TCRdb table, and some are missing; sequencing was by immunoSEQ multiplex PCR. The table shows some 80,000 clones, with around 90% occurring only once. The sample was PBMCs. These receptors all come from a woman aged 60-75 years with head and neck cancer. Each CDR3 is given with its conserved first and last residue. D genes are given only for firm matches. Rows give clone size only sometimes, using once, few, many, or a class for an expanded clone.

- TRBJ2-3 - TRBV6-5 TGTGCCAGCAGTTACGGGGCTACCAACACAGATACGCAGTATTTT CASSYGATNTDTQYF
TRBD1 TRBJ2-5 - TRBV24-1 TGTGCCACCAGTTCAAGCCGGGACAGCTTACAAGAGACCCAGTACTTC CATSSSRDSLQETQYF
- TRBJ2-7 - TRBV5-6 TGTGCCAGCAGCTTGGACTTAGGCATCGAGCAGTACTTC CASSLDLGIEQYF
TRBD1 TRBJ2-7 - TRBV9 TGTGCCAGCAGTCCGGGAATGGGACAGGGGTCCTACGAGCAGTACTTC CASSPGMGQGSYEQYF
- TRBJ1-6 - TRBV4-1 TGCGCCAGCAGCCAAGGGCAGGTGGATAATTCACCCCTCCACTTT CASSQGQVDNSPLHF
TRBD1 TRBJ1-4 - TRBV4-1 TGCGCCAGCAGTCCTACTCCCGGACAGGCTACAACTAATGAAAAACTGTTTTTT CASSPTPGQATTNEKLFF
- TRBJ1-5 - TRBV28 TGTGCCAGCAGTTTATTTAACAGCGCCAAAGACAATCAGCCCCAGCATTTT CASSLFNSAKDNQPQHF
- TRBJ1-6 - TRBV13 TGTGCCAGCAGCTTAGGAGACCGGGGGGGCTCCTATAATTCACCCCTCCACTTT CASSLGDRGGSYNSPLHF
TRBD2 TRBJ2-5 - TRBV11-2 TGTGCCAGCAGCTTGGGCGGGAGGGCCCAAGAGACCCAGTACTTC CASSLGGRAQETQYF
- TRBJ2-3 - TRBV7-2 TGTGCCAGCAGCTTACGCCCGGGGAATTCGGCAGATACGCAGTATTTT CASSLRPGNSADTQYF
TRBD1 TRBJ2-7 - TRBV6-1 TGTGCCAGCAGTGAGATAACAGGGGCTCAGAGCTCCTACGAGCAGTACTTC CASSEITGAQSSYEQYF
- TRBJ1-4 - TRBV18 TGTGCCAGCTCACCACCTGACAGCCTGAATGAAAAACTGTTTTTT CASSPPDSLNEKLFF
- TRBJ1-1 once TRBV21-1 TGTGCCAGCAGCCCGGTACACACTGAAGCTTTCTTT CASSPVHTEAFF
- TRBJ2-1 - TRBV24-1 TGTGCCACCAGTGACTTGGGACCTAATGAGCAGTTCTTC CATSDLGPNEQFF
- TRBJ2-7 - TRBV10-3 TGTGCAACCAAAGAAACCTACGAGCAGTACTTC CATKETYEQYF
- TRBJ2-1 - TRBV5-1 TGCGCCAGCAGCTTGGGGGGTAGGCGGGACAATGAGCAGTTCTTC CASSLGGRRDNEQFF
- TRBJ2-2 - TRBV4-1 TGCGCCAGCACCAATCCGACAGACGCGAACACCGGGGAGCTGTTTTTT CASTNPTDANTGELFF
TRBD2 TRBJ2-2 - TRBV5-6 TGTGCCAGCAGCTTGTCGCCTAGCGGGACGGTTGCTACCGGGGAGCTGTTTTTT CASSLSPSGTVATGELFF
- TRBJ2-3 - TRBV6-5 TGTGCCAGCAGAAGGGGATCTAGCACAGATACGCAGTATTTT CASRRGSSTDTQYF
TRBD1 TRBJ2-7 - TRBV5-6 TGTGCCAGCTTTAGGGGACAGGGAAACTACGAGCAGTACTTC CASFRGQGNYEQYF
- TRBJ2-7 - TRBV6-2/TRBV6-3 TGTGCCAGCAGTTACTCTTACGGACACTCCTACGAGCAGTACTTC CASSYSYGHSYEQYF
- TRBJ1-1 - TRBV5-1 TGCGCCAGCAGCGTTAAACGGACGGAGAACACTGAAGCTTTCTTT CASSVKRTENTEAFF
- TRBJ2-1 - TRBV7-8 TGTGCCAGCAGCTTAGCTCGTCCTGCCTACAATGAGCAGTTCTTC CASSLARPAYNEQFF
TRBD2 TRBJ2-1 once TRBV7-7 TGTGCCAGCAGTCAGAGCGGGAGCTCCTACAATGAGCAGTTCTTC CASSQSGSSYNEQFF
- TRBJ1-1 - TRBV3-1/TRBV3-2 TGTGCCAGCAGCCAAGTCTGGAACACTGAAGCTTTCTTT CASSQVWNTEAFF
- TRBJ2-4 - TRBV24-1 TGTGCCACCAGTGATTCGAGCCCCGGGATAGGCAAAAACATTCAGTACTTC CATSDSSPGIGKNIQYF
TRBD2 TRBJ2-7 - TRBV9 TGTGCCAGCAGCGGCGGACTAGCCGTCGAGCAGTACTTC CASSGGLAVEQYF
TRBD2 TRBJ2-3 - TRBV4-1 TGCGCCAGCAGCCGGGGTGGTGGTAGCGGGAGGGCCGGGACAACAGATACGCAGTATTTT CASSRGGGSGRAGTTDTQYF
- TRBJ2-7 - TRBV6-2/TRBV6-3 TGTGCCAGCAGTCGGCCGGGACGGATTCGGTCCGAGCAGTACTTC CASSRPGRIRSEQYF